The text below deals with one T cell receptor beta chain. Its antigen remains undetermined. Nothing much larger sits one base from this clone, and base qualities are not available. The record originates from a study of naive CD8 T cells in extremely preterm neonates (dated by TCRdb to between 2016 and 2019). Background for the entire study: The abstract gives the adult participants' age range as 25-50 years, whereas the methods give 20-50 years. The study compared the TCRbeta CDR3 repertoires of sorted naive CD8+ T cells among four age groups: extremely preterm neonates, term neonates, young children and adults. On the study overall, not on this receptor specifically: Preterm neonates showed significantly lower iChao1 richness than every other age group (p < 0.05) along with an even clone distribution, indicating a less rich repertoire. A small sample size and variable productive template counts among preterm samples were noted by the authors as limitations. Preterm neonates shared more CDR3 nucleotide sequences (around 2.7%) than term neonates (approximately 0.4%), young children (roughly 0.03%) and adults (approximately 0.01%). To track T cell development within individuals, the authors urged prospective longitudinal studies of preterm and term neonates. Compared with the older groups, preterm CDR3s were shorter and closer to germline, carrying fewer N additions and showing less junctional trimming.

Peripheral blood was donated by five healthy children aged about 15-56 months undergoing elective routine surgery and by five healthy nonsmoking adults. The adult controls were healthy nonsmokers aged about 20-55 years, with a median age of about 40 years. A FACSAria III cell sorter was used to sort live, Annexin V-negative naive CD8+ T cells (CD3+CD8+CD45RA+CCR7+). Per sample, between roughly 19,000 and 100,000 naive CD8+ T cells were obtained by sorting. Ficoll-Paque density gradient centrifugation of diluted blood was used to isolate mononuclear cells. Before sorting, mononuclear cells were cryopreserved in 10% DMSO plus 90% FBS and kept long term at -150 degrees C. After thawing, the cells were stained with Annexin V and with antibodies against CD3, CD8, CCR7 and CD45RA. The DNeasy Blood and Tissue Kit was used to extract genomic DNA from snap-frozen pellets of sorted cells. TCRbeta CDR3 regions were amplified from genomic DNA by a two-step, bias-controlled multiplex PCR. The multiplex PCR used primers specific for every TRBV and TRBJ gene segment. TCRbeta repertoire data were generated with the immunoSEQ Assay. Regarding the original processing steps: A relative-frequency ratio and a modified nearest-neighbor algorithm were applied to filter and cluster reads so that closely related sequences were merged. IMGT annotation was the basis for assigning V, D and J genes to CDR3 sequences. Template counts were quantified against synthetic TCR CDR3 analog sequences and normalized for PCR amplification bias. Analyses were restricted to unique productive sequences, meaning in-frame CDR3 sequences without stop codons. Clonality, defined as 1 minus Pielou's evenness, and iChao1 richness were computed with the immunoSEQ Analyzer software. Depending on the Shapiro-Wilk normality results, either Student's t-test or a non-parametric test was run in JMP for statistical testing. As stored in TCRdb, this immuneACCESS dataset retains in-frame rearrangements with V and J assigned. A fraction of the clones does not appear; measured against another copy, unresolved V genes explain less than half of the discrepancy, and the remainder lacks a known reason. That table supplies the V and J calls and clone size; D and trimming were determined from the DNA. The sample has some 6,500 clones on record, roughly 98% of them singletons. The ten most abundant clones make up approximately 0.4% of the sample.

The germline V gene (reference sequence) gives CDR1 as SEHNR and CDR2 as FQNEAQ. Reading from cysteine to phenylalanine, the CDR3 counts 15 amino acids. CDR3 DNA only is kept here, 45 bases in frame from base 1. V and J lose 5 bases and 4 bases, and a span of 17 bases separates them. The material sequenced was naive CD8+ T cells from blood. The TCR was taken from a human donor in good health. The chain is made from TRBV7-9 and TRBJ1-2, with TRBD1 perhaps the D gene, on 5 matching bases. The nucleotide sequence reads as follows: TGTGCCAGCAGCCTCCAGGGTGCAACAACCTATGGCTACACCTTC. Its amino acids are CASSLQGATTYGYTF.